This section outlines one T cell receptor (beta chain) sequence together with its context. MiXCR was run by TCRdb on the RT-PCR reads, yielding one entry per CDR3 protein. Of 400,000 to 450,000 distinct CDR3 sequences in the sample, under 20% were seen once. Germline V gene lookup returns CDR1 MNHEY and CDR2 SVGAGI. V lost 0 bases, J lost 6 bases, and 24 bases lay in between. The CDR3 is 18 amino acids. The sample comes from a study of patients and donors after allogeneic stem cell transplantation. This clonotype originated in a human donor who was either an allogeneic HSCT recipient or a stem cell or donor lymphocyte infusion donor (not recorded which). It is not recorded whose cells these are; they may come from a transplant donor. The chain is built from TRBV6-5 and TRBJ2-7; D is perhaps TRBD2 (6 bases). Sequencing was performed on blood, either unsorted or a sorted T cell fraction (not recorded which). The CDR3 DNA reads as TGTGCCAGCAGTTACTCGAGTCCCGGACTACCTGGAGGGGCCGAGCAGTACTTC. The encoded protein is CASSYSSPGLPGGAEQYF.